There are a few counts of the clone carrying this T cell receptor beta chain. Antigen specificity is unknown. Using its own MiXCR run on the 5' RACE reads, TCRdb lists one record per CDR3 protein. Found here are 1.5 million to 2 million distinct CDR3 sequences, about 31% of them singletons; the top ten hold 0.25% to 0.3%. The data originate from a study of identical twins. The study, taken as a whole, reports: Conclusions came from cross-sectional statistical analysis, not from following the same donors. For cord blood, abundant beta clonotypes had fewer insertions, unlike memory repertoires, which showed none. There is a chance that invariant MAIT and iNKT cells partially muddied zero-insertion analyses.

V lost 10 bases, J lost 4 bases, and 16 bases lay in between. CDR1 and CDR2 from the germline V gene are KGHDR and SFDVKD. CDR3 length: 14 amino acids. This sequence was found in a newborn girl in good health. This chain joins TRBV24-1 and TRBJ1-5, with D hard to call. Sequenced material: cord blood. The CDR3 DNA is TGTGCCACAAATCGGAGAACCGGGAATCAGCCCCAGCATTTT. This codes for CATNRRTGNQPQHF.